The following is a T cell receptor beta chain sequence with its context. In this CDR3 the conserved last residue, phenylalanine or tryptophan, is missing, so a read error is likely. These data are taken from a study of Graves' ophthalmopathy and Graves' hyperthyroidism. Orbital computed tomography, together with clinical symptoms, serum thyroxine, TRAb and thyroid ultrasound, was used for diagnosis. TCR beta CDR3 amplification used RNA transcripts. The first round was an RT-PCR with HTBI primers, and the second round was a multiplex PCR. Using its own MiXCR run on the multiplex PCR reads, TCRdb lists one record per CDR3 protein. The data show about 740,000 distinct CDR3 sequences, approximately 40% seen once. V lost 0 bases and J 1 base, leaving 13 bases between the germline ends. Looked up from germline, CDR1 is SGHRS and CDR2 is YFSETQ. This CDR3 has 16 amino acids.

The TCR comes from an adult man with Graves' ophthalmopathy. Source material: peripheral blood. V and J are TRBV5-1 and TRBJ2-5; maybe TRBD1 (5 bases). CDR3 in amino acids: CASSLVPPGLQETQYC. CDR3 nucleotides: TGCGCCAGCAGCTTGGTACCCCCAGGGCTCCAAGAGACCCAGTACTGC.